These T cell receptor beta chains were read from a single sample in a study of shared clonotypes between healthy human individuals. TCRdb keeps only in-frame clones here, not all; method: immunoSEQ multiplex PCR. The sample holds more than 500,000 clones, 90% to 96% seen once. The sample taken for sequencing was naive CD4+ T cells sorted from blood. The receptors were sampled from a woman in her 30s in good health. The CDR3 runs from the conserved cysteine through the conserved F or W. A D gene is named only where the DNA matches it firmly. Not all rows give a size; the values are once, few, many and, for expanded clones, a class.

cdr3_nt	cdr3_aa	j_call	clone_size	v_call	d_call
TGTGCCAGCTGCGGACAGGGTCCCTTCGAGCAGTACTTC	CASCGQGPFEQYF	TRBJ2-7	once	TRBV28	TRBD1
TGTGCCATCTCAAAGGGGTCGGAGGGAGGGCAAGAGACCCAGTACTTC	CAISKGSEGGQETQYF	TRBJ2-5	NA	TRBV10-3	TRBD2
TGTGCCAGCAGCTTATATGGGGAGCTCGGCGGGGAGCAGTACTTC	CASSLYGELGGEQYF	TRBJ2-7	NA	TRBV7-8	NA
TGTGCCAGCAGCACGGACAGGACATCTGACGAGCAGTACTTC	CASSTDRTSDEQYF	TRBJ2-7	NA	TRBV9	TRBD1
TGTGCCAGCAGCTTCAGGAGCGGTACCACCTACGAGCAGTACTTC	CASSFRSGTTYEQYF	TRBJ2-7	NA	TRBV11-3	NA
TGTGCCAGCAGTGTAGACAGGGATCTAGGCGAGCAGTACTTC	CASSVDRDLGEQYF	TRBJ2-7	NA	TRBV6-1	TRBD1
TGTGCCTGGAGTCGGACAGGGGGTTTAGGAAAACTGTTTTTT	CAWSRTGGLGKLFF	TRBJ1-4	NA	TRBV30	TRBD1
TGTGCCAGCACCGCAGGGTACACTGAAGCTTTCTTT	CASTAGYTEAFF	TRBJ1-1	once	TRBV21-1	NA
TGTGCCAGCAGGGCAGGTAACCGATACTACGAGCAGTACTTC	CASRAGNRYYEQYF	TRBJ2-7	NA	TRBV27	NA
TGTGCCAGTAGTAATGTACCGGGACTAGCGGGAGGAGAGACCCAGTACTTC	CASSNVPGLAGGETQYF	TRBJ2-5	NA	TRBV19	TRBD2
TGTGCCAGCAGCAGGACTAGCGCGGATACGCAGTATTTT	CASSRTSADTQYF	TRBJ2-3	NA	TRBV6-5	TRBD2
TGTGCCAGTAGTTTCTCCAGCACTGACACCGGGGAGCTGTTTTTT	CASSFSSTDTGELFF	TRBJ2-2	once	TRBV19	NA
TGTGCCAGCAGCTTCATTGCGGGAGGGGTAGATACGCAGTATTTT	CASSFIAGGVDTQYF	TRBJ2-3	NA	TRBV9	TRBD2
TGCGCCAGCAGCCAAGGGGGACAGGGGCAGTTCTACGAGCAGTACTTC	CASSQGGQGQFYEQYF	TRBJ2-7	NA	TRBV4-1	TRBD1
TGTGCCACCAGCAGAAGAGGGGGGGAGTCCTACGAGCAGTACTTC	CATSRRGGESYEQYF	TRBJ2-7	NA	TRBV15	NA
TGTGCCAGCAATAGACAGGGTGGAGGCGAGCAGTACTTC	CASNRQGGGEQYF	TRBJ2-7	NA	TRBV6-6	TRBD1
TGTGCCAGCAGCTGGGGACAGGGAAGGACTGAAGCTTTCTTT	CASSWGQGRTEAFF	TRBJ1-1	NA	TRBV7-9	TRBD1
TGTGCCAGTAGTGAGGGACTAGCGGGATTCTACGAGCAGTACTTC	CASSEGLAGFYEQYF	TRBJ2-7	NA	TRBV19	TRBD2
TGTGCCAGCAGTTACCCCCTACAGGGGGGGGCTTTCTTT	CASSYPLQGGAFF	TRBJ1-1	NA	TRBV6-6	TRBD1
TGCGCCAGCAGCAGGACTAGCGGGAGCTTTTCCGGGGAGCTGTTTTTT	CASSRTSGSFSGELFF	TRBJ2-2	NA	TRBV5-1	TRBD2